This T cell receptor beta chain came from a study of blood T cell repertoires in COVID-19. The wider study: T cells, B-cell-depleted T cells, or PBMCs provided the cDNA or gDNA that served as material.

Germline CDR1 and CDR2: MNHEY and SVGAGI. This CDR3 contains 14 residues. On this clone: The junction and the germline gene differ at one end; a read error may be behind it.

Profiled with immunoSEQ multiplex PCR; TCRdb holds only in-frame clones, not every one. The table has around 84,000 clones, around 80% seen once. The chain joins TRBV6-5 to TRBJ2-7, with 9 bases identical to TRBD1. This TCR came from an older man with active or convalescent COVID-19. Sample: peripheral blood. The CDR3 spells CASSNSDRGHEQYF. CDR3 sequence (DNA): TGTGCCAGCAGTAACTCGGACAGGGGCCACGAGCAGTACTTC.